Following are 30 T cell receptor beta chains from one sample sequenced in a study of blood T cell repertoires in COVID-19. Using immunoSEQ multiplex PCR, the repertoire was profiled, and TCRdb retains in-frame clones only, with some absent. The sample yields about 110,000 clones, 83% seen once. Sequenced: peripheral blood. Receptor source: a woman aged 55 to 70 with acute or convalescent COVID-19.

The J gene is TRBJ1-1, the V gene TRBV12-2. TRBV12-2 is termed a pseudogene. CDR3 length equals 15 residues. CDR3 in amino acids: CASRPRRGKNTEAFF. CDR3 in DNA: TGTGCAAGTCGTCCCCGCCGGGGTAAGAACACTGAAGCTTTCTTT.

The chain joins TRBV24-1 to TRBJ2-5; 7 nucleotides align to TRBD2. Germline V CDR1 and CDR2: KGHDR, SFDVKD. Germline trimming cut 4 bases from V and 5 bases from J; bases unmatched to any gene: 9. The CDR3 length is 15 residues. The CDR3 nucleotides read TGTGCCACCAGTGACCCGCGGGGGACCGGGGAGACCCAGTACTTC. Protein product: CATSDPRGTGETQYF.

The V gene is TRBV5-1, the J gene TRBJ2-3, with a weak D call TRBD2 (5 bases). This CDR3 contains 14 residues. V was cut by 1 base and J by 6 bases, with 12 bases left in between. Germline CDR1 SGHRS, CDR2 YFSETQ. This CDR3 reads CASSLSGGLDTQYF. The CDR3 coding sequence is TGCGCCAGCAGCTTGTCAGGAGGTTTGGATACGCAGTATTTT.

The gene calls are TRBV30 and TRBJ1-1; no definite D call. The CDR3 extends over 13 amino acids. CDR1 is GTSNPN and CDR2 is SVGIG in the germline V gene (reference sequence). Trimming took 2 bases from V and 2 from J, leaving 9 bases between them. In DNA form, the CDR3 reads TGTGCCTGGAGTAATAACATAAACACTGAAGCTTTCTTT. The encoded protein is CAWSNNINTEAFF.

This clone was observed a few times. This chain joins TRBV5-6 and TRBJ2-6; D gene unclear. V lost 0 bases and J 1 base, leaving 5 bases between the germline ends. The CDR3 loop spans 15 amino acids. Germline assignment: CDR1 SGHDT and CDR2 YYEEEE. The CDR3 loop is CASSLAGSGANVLTF. CDR3 nucleotides: TGTGCCAGCAGCTTGGCAGGTTCTGGGGCCAACGTCCTGACTTTC.

CDR3 protein: CASSLPGENEQFF. The CDR3 DNA is TGTGCCAGCAGCTTACCCGGTGAGAATGAGCAGTTCTTC. V usage is TRBV7-3 and J usage is TRBJ2-1; D not resolved. V gave up 2 bases and J gave up 7 bases, with 9 bases separating them. The CDR3 has 13 residues. The germline gives CDR1 SGHTA, CDR2 FQGTGA.

In this sample, this clone turned up a few times. The genes are TRBV6-2 or TRBV6-3 and TRBJ2-7; D remains unclear. The germline V gene has CDR1 MNHEY and CDR2 SVGEGT. This CDR3 has 13 amino acids. V was cut by 0 bases and J by 3 bases, with 6 bases left in between. The CDR3 loop is CASSYSSDYEQYF. The CDR3 bases are TGTGCCAGCAGTTACTCGAGCGACTACGAGCAGTACTTC.

The rearrangement uses TRBV27 and TRBJ2-1, with 10 bases lining up with TRBD2. From germline, CDR1 is MNHEY and CDR2 SMNVEV (reference sequence). V was clipped by 1 base and J by 4 bases; unmatched bases: 7. The CDR3 runs to 17 residues. The CDR3 is CASSLYSGGAAYNEQFF. CDR3 in DNA: TGTGCCAGCAGTTTATACAGCGGGGGGGCCGCTTACAATGAGCAGTTCTTC.

The genes are TRBV7-2 and TRBJ1-4, with 9 bases identical to TRBD1. CDR3 length equals 13 residues. Unmatched junction bases numbered 3, after V lost 4 bases and J lost 9 bases. The germline V gene encodes CDR1 SGHTA and CDR2 FQGNSA. The CDR3 region has the DNA TGTGCCAGCAGCTCGGGACAGGGTCAAAAACTGTTTTTT. It translates to CASSSGQGQKLFF.

The rearrangement joins TRBV15 to TRBJ2-7; TRBD1 matches 7 bases. CDR3 length: 16 amino acids. The trim removed 3 bases at V and 3 bases at J, leaving 11 bases unmatched. Germline V gives CDR1 LNHNV, CDR2 YYDKDF (reference sequence). CDR3 in DNA: TGTGCCACCAGCAGGGGCCCGGACAGGAAAGACTACGAGCAGTACTTC. Translation gives CATSRGPDRKDYEQYF.

The gene calls are TRBV6-5 and TRBJ1-2; 12 bases are shared with TRBD1. Trimming cost V 6 bases and J 4 bases; bases outside gene matches: 6. The CDR3 runs 15 residues. Germline CDR1 is MNHEY and CDR2 is SVGAGI. The CDR3 sequence: CASSRDRGPVYGYTF. DNA of the CDR3: TGTGCCAGCAGCCGGGACAGGGGGCCCGTCTATGGCTACACCTTC.

This sequence joins TRBV12-3 or TRBV12-4 and TRBJ2-1; TRBD2 might be the D (5 bases). The CDR3 runs 13 residues. The V end lost 6 bases, the J end lost 6 bases, and 12 bases lay between the germline ends. The CDR3 DNA reads as TGTGCCAGCAGCCCTACTAGAGGCAATGAGCAGTTCTTC. This encodes CASSPTRGNEQFF.

V usage is TRBV9 and J usage is TRBJ2-1; D unresolved. Germline loops: CDR1 SGDLS, CDR2 YYNGEE. CDR3 length equals 17 residues. Deletions cut 3 bases from V and 0 bases from J, with 16 bases between. The CDR3 reads CASSAADRGSSYNEQFF. For the CDR3, the DNA is TGTGCCAGCAGCGCCGCCGACCGCGGCAGCTCCTACAATGAGCAGTTCTTC.

The V and J genes are TRBV6-2 or TRBV6-3 and TRBJ2-7, with 9 bases identical to TRBD2. CDR3 size: 20 residues. Germline V gives CDR1 MNHEY, CDR2 SVGEGT. The V segment lost 2 bases and the J segment 3 bases; nucleotides outside the gene matches: 20. The CDR3 DNA sequence: TGTGCCAGCAGTTACCCGACCCATGCTAGCGGGAAAAAAGGGATCTACGAGCAGTACTTC. Protein sequence: CASSYPTHASGKKGIYEQYF.

CDR3 nucleotide sequence: TGCGCCAGCAGCCTAAGCGGGGGTGATTACAATGAGCAGTTCTTC. Amino acid sequence: CASSLSGGDYNEQFF. The chain joins TRBV4-1 to TRBJ2-1, with 8 bases identical to TRBD2. The trim removed 4 bases at V and 4 bases at J, leaving 6 bases unmatched. Germline CDR1 MGHRA, CDR2 YSYEKL. CDR3 length: 15 amino acids.

The chain is built from TRBV6-5 and TRBJ2-7; D is uncertain. Trimming removed 4 bases at V and 0 bases at J, with 4 bases between. CDR1 and CDR2 (germline): MNHEY, SVGAGI. This CDR3 contains 12 residues. The CDR3 DNA reads TGTGCCAGCAGTTCCAGCTCCTACGAGCAGTACTTC. As protein: CASSSSSYEQYF.

This clone has a single count. The J gene is TRBJ1-6, the V gene TRBV7-2; D unclear. The V end was cut by 2 bases, the J end by 10 bases, with 15 bases between. Germline values: CDR1 SGHTA, CDR2 FQGNSA. The CDR3 extends over 15 amino acids. DNA for the CDR3: TGTGCCAGCAGCTTATACCCAGGCGAAGAGTCACCCCTCCACTTT. It specifies CASSLYPGEESPLHF.

The rearrangement links TRBV9 to TRBJ1-4; TRBD1 might be the D (5 bases). The CDR3 contains 15 residues. Germline V gives CDR1 SGDLS, CDR2 YYNGEE. V gave up 2 bases and J gave up 0 bases, with 8 bases separating them. The CDR3 nucleotides read TGTGCCAGCAGCGTTACGGGGGCAACTAATGAAAAACTGTTTTTT. It codes for CASSVTGATNEKLFF.

The chain couples TRBV28 to TRBJ2-5, with D perhaps TRBD1 (6 bases). From germline, CDR1 is MDHEN and CDR2 SYDVKM. The CDR3 loop spans 14 amino acids. V was cut by 6 bases and J by 2 bases, with 13 bases left in between. CDR3 sequence reads: CASRGTGFQETQYF. CDR3 bases: TGTGCCAGCAGAGGAACAGGGTTTCAAGAGACCCAGTACTTC. Full variable domain (remainder filled in from reference TRBV28 and TRBJ2-5): DVKVTQSSRYLVKRTGEKVFLECVQDMDHENMFWYRQDPGLGLRLIYFSYDVKMKEKGDIPEGYSVSREKKERFSLILESASTNQTSMYLCASRGTGFQETQYFGPGTRLLVL.

V and J are TRBV28 and TRBJ2-1, with 9 bases identical to TRBD2. CDR3 length: 15 residues. J was trimmed by 8 bases and V by 3 bases; bases with no gene match: 8. The germline gives CDR1 MDHEN, CDR2 SYDVKM. CDR3: CASSFAGGARDEQFF. CDR3 in DNA: TGTGCCAGCAGTTTTGCGGGGGGGGCTAGGGATGAGCAGTTCTTC.

The gene calls are TRBV6-1 and TRBJ2-5; possible D gene TRBD2, 6 bases. The germline V and J ends were trimmed by 1 base and 0 bases, with 9 bases remaining between them. CDR3 length equals 15 residues. The germline V gene encodes CDR1 MNHNS and CDR2 SASEGT. As DNA, the CDR3 is TGTGCCAGCAGTGAAGAATCGGGGGACCAAGAGACCCAGTACTTC. Translation gives CASSEESGDQETQYF.

The rearrangement uses TRBV6-2 or TRBV6-3 and TRBJ1-1; D gene ambiguous. Trimming removed 2 bases from V and 3 bases from J, with 7 bases in between. Looked up from germline, CDR1 is MNHEY and CDR2 is SVGEGT. The CDR3 length is 13 residues. The DNA of the CDR3 is TGTGCCAGCAGTTACCGGGGTGACACTGAAGCTTTCTTT. It codes for CASSYRGDTEAFF.

V is TRBV14 and J is TRBJ2-2; D might be TRBD1 (6 bases). Germline-derived CDR1 and CDR2 are SGHDN and FVKESK. This CDR3 has 14 residues. V lost 4 bases, J lost 4 bases, and 10 bases lay in between. CDR3 in amino acids: CASSPRTVTGELFF. In nucleotides, the CDR3 is TGTGCCAGCAGCCCCAGGACAGTCACCGGGGAGCTGTTTTTT.

The J gene is TRBJ1-6, the V gene TRBV6-8; the D is unclear. V was clipped by 6 bases and J by 6 bases, with 18 bases between them. The CDR3 extends over 16 amino acids. Germline assignment: CDR1 MNHGY and CDR2 SAAAGT. The CDR3 DNA reads TGTGCCAGCAGCCTCCCGGTAGAGGTTTTTAATTCACCCCTCCACTTT. Translating it yields CASSLPVEVFNSPLHF.

This clone has a count of ten or more. V is TRBV18 and J is TRBJ1-5; TRBD1 is a possible D gene (6 bases). Trimming stripped 5 bases from V and 3 bases from J, with 17 bases between. This CDR3 spans 16 amino acids. Germline V CDR1 and CDR2: KGHSH, LQKENI. Written as DNA, the CDR3 is TGTGCCAGCTCAAAGGGGCCTACAGGGAACAATCAGCCCCAGCATTTT. This gives the protein CASSKGPTGNNQPQHF.

As DNA, the CDR3 is TGTGCCAGCTCACCTCGACTAGCGGACTCCTACAATGAGCAGTTCTTC. Amino acid sequence: CASSPRLADSYNEQFF. The rearrangement links TRBV18 to TRBJ2-1; 9 positions agree with TRBD2. With 3 bases clipped from V and 0 bases from J, the junction kept 3 bases outside the gene matches. The CDR3 is 16 residues long. Germline V gene sequence: CDR1 KGHSH, CDR2 LQKENI.

The chain uses TRBV28 and TRBJ2-7, with D perhaps TRBD2 (6 bases). This CDR3 spans 13 amino acids. Trimming shortened V by 5 bases and J by 3 bases, and 11 bases separated the two germline ends. From germline, CDR1 is MDHEN and CDR2 SYDVKM. The CDR3: CASSGGTDYEQYF. DNA of the CDR3: TGTGCCAGCAGTGGGGGGACTGACTACGAGCAGTACTTC.

This chain connects TRBV2 to TRBJ1-1; perhaps TRBD1 as D (6 bases). Trimming left V 7 bases short and J 0 bases short, with 9 bases between. The CDR3 loop spans 13 amino acids. In germline, CDR1 is SNHLY, CDR2 FYNNEI. The CDR3 loop is CASIRGLNTEAFF. The DNA of the CDR3 is TGTGCCAGCATTAGGGGGTTGAACACTGAAGCTTTCTTT.

This chain joins TRBV10-2 and TRBJ2-6; no firm D call. Germline CDR1 and CDR2: WSHSY and SAAADI. Between the trimmed V and J ends, which lost 10 bases and 0 bases, there was a span of 16 bases. The CDR3 has 16 residues. CDR3 nucleotide sequence: TGCGCCACCAAGGTGGGCAAGACCTCTGGGGCCAACGTCCTGACTTTC. Protein: CATKVGKTSGANVLTF.

This clone turned up a few times. V and J are TRBV10-3 and TRBJ1-1; the D gene is possibly TRBD1 (6 bases). From germline, CDR1 is ENHRY and CDR2 SYGVKD. The CDR3 is made up of 14 amino acids. The V end lost 0 bases, the J end lost 7 bases, and 12 bases lay between the germline ends. The CDR3 loop is CAISESAQGSEAFF. DNA for the CDR3: TGTGCCATCAGTGAGTCTGCACAGGGAAGTGAAGCTTTCTTT.